This is a list of T cell receptor beta chains from one sample in a study of blood T cell repertoires in COVID-19. This table comes from immunoSEQ multiplex PCR, and its TCRdb copy is limited to in-frame clones, with some not included. The data show under 200,000 clones, about four fifths seen once. Sequencing input: PBMCs or T cells enriched from blood (not recorded which). The receptors were gathered from a man aged 60 to 75 who had recovered from COVID-19. Both conserved end residues are part of each CDR3. A D gene is named only where the DNA matches it firmly. Where a row states a size, it is once, few, many or the class of an expanded clone; other rows omit it.

j_call v_call clone_size d_call cdr3_length cdr3_aa cdr3_nt
TRBJ1-1 TRBV6-9 NA TRBD1 14 CASNPGTENTEAFF TGTGCCAGCAACCCCGGGACAGAGAACACTGAAGCTTTCTTT
TRBJ2-1 TRBV7-3 NA TRBD2 14 CASSTSGSRGEQFF TGTGCCAGCAGCACAAGCGGGAGTAGGGGTGAGCAGTTCTTC
TRBJ2-3 TRBV7-2 NA NA 15 CASSSSGGGLGTQYF TGTGCCAGCAGCTCTAGCGGAGGGGGTTTGGGTACGCAGTATTTT
TRBJ2-1 TRBV19 NA NA 16 CASTSLASGQNNEQFF TGTGCCAGTACCTCATTAGCGTCCGGTCAAAACAATGAGCAGTTCTTC
TRBJ1-3 TRBV18 NA NA 16 CASSPFGGDSGNTIYF TGTGCCAGCTCACCGTTTGGGGGCGACTCTGGAAACACCATATATTTT
TRBJ2-7 TRBV6-5 NA NA 12 CASSLRGSEQYF TGTGCCAGCAGTCTAAGGGGGTCCGAGCAGTACTTC
TRBJ2-1 TRBV19 NA TRBD2 14 CASDGTSGRNEQFF TGTGCCAGTGATGGGACTAGCGGGAGGAATGAGCAGTTCTTC
TRBJ2-5 TRBV2 NA TRBD2 12 CASSVWGGTQYF TGTGCCAGCAGTGTGTGGGGGGGGACCCAGTACTTC
TRBJ1-4 TRBV7-9 many NA 14 CASSLARGGEKLFF TGTGCCAGCAGCTTAGCGCGCGGGGGAGAAAAACTGTTTTTT
TRBJ2-1 TRBV19 NA TRBD2 17 CASSDPPGGADYNEQFF TGTGCCAGTAGTGACCCTCCCGGGGGGGCGGATTACAATGAGCAGTTCTTC
TRBJ2-3 TRBV6-5 few TRBD2 15 CASSALAGRADTQYF TGTGCCAGCAGCGCGCTAGCGGGGAGGGCAGATACGCAGTATTTT
TRBJ2-2 TRBV4-2 NA TRBD1 15 CASSHGQGAAGELFF TGTGCCAGCAGCCACGGACAGGGGGCTGCCGGGGAGCTGTTTTTT
TRBJ2-3 TRBV6-5 few NA 15 CASSYGGAPTDTQYF TGTGCCAGCAGTTATGGGGGGGCTCCCACAGATACGCAGTATTTT
TRBJ1-2 TRBV28 NA NA 13 CASRVKVGLGYTF TGTGCCAGCAGGGTGAAGGTTGGGCTTGGCTACACCTTC
TRBJ2-1 TRBV4-2 NA TRBD2 16 CASSQDLLAGGIEQFF TGTGCCAGCAGCCAAGATCTGCTAGCGGGGGGGATTGAGCAGTTCTTC
TRBJ2-3 TRBV7-6 NA NA 12 CASSLVRDTQYF TGTGCCAGCAGCTTGGTGCGGGATACGCAGTATTTT
TRBJ1-1 TRBV16 NA TRBD1 14 CASSIGQVNTEAFF TGTGCCAGCAGCATAGGACAGGTGAACACTGAAGCTTTCTTT
TRBJ2-1 TRBV7-2 NA NA 14 CASSSRSRFNEQFF TGTGCCAGCAGCTCGAGATCCCGATTCAATGAGCAGTTCTTC
TRBJ1-3 TRBV30 many TRBD1 13 CAWETGSGNTIYF TGTGCCTGGGAGACAGGGTCAGGAAACACCATATATTTT
TRBJ2-1 TRBV24-1 NA NA 14 CATSAGGAENEQFF TGTGCCACCAGTGCTGGGGGGGCGGAGAATGAGCAGTTCTTC
TRBJ2-5 TRBV2 once NA 14 CASNLGGVQETQYF TGTGCCAGCAACTTAGGGGGGGTCCAAGAGACCCAGTACTTC
TRBJ2-5 TRBV20-1 NA TRBD1 17 CSASKGTATLVQETQYF TGCAGTGCTAGTAAGGGGACAGCCACCTTAGTCCAAGAGACCCAGTACTTC
TRBJ2-7 TRBV27 NA NA 13 CASTRRVNDEQYF TGTGCCAGCACCCGGCGGGTCAACGACGAGCAGTACTTC
TRBJ1-5 TRBV5-5 few NA 18 CASSLAPGTRPSNQPQHF TGTGCCAGCAGCTTGGCCCCCGGGACACGACCTAGCAATCAGCCCCAGCATTTT
TRBJ2-2 TRBV9 NA NA 16 CASSVTGSRNTGELFF TGTGCCAGCAGCGTAACTGGGAGTAGGAACACCGGGGAGCTGTTTTTT
TRBJ1-2 TRBV7-9 NA NA 14 CASSQDPGRGGYTF TGTGCCAGCAGCCAAGACCCCGGTAGGGGAGGCTACACCTTC
TRBJ2-7 TRBV27 NA NA 14 CASRGLQGTYEQYF TGTGCCAGCAGGGGACTACAGGGAACTTACGAGCAGTACTTC
TRBJ1-5 TRBV6-1 NA NA 13 CASSEQVNQPQHF TGTGCCAGCAGTGAACAGGTTAATCAGCCCCAGCATTTT
TRBJ2-5 TRBV7-2 NA TRBD2 17 CASSSGLAGPPGETQYF TGTGCCAGCAGCTCCGGACTAGCGGGACCGCCGGGGGAGACCCAGTACTTC
TRBJ1-1 TRBV9 NA NA 14 CASSVVGVGTEAFF TGTGCCAGCAGCGTAGTAGGGGTTGGGACTGAAGCTTTCTTT
TRBJ2-3 TRBV5-5 NA NA 15 CASRTTATSTDTQYF TGTGCCAGCAGAACGACAGCTACTAGCACAGATACGCAGTATTTT
TRBJ1-2 TRBV7-2 once NA 14 CASSLVAGSYGYTF TGTGCCAGCAGCTTAGTCGCAGGGTCCTATGGCTACACCTTC
TRBJ2-7 TRBV2 NA NA 14 CASRPAPGSYEQYF TGTGCCAGCAGACCCGCCCCAGGCTCCTACGAGCAGTACTTC
TRBJ2-3 TRBV7-8 NA NA 16 CASSLATQGSTDTQYF TGTGCCAGCAGCTTAGCTACACAGGGTTCAACAGATACGCAGTATTTT
TRBJ1-2 TRBV21-1 NA NA 16 CASSKAGQHQDYGYTF TGTGCCAGCAGCAAAGCCGGACAGCATCAAGATTATGGCTACACCTTC
TRBJ1-2 TRBV6-6 NA TRBD1 15 CASSGPGTGSGGYTF TGTGCCAGCAGTGGTCCGGGGACAGGGTCGGGAGGCTACACCTTC
TRBJ1-5 TRBV28 NA NA 13 CASSDSHNQPQHF TGTGCCAGCTCCGACAGCCACAATCAGCCCCAGCATTTT
TRBJ1-2 TRBV12-3/TRBV12-4 NA NA 13 CASSGGLNYGYTF TGTGCCAGCAGTGGGGGACTGAACTATGGCTACACCTTC
TRBJ2-5 TRBV7-8 NA NA 15 CASSRGPGEGETQYF TGTGCCAGCAGCCGAGGGCCAGGGGAGGGGGAGACCCAGTACTTC
TRBJ2-1 TRBV3-1/TRBV3-2 NA NA 12 CASSQVLPWQFF TGTGCCAGCAGCCAAGTCCTCCCCTGGCAGTTCTTC
TRBJ2-6 TRBV7-3 NA NA 16 CASSLRQISGANVLTF TGTGCCAGCAGCCTAAGACAGATATCTGGGGCCAACGTCCTGACTTTC
TRBJ1-3 TRBV11-2 NA NA 15 CASSPTFGSGNTIYF TGTGCCAGCAGCCCAACCTTCGGCTCTGGAAACACCATATATTTT
TRBJ1-2 TRBV6-2/TRBV6-3 NA NA 14 CASSRPGGFEGYTF TGTGCCAGCAGCCGACCGGGGGGATTTGAAGGCTACACCTTC
TRBJ2-2 TRBV24-1 once NA 13 CATDPGFPGELFF TGTGCCACCGACCCAGGGTTTCCCGGGGAGCTGTTTTTT
TRBJ2-7 TRBV14 NA TRBD1 16 CASSQDKGTGSYEQYF TGTGCCAGCAGCCAAGATAAGGGGACAGGGTCCTACGAGCAGTACTTC
TRBJ2-4 TRBV7-8 NA TRBD2 18 CASSSTSGRPLAKNIQYF TGTGCCAGCAGCTCGACTAGCGGGAGGCCCCTAGCCAAAAACATTCAGTACTTC
TRBJ2-7 TRBV4-1 NA NA 16 CASSQDQASKPYEQYF TGCGCCAGCAGCCAAGATCAGGCAAGCAAACCCTACGAGCAGTACTTC
TRBJ2-2 TRBV5-5 NA NA 16 CASSFLAGWNTGELFF TGTGCCAGCAGCTTTTTGGCGGGTTGGAACACCGGGGAGCTGTTTTTT
TRBJ2-1 TRBV19 NA NA 14 CASSSQGSYNEQFF TGTGCCAGTAGTTCACAGGGTTCCTACAATGAGCAGTTCTTC
TRBJ2-2 TRBV7-3 NA NA 14 CASSDRLNTGELFF TGTGCCAGCAGTGACAGGTTGAACACCGGGGAGCTGTTTTTT
TRBJ2-3 TRBV9 NA TRBD2 14 CASNSGSSTDTQYF TGTGCCAGCAATAGCGGGAGTTCTACAGATACGCAGTATTTT
TRBJ2-7 TRBV9 NA TRBD1 14 CASSDRTGSYEQYF TGTGCCAGCAGCGACCGGACAGGCTCCTACGAGCAGTACTTC
TRBJ2-3 TRBV7-2 once TRBD2 15 CASSRTSGSADTQYF TGTGCCAGCAGTCGGACTAGCGGGAGCGCAGATACGCAGTATTTT